This note documents a single T cell receptor beta chain sequence. Profiled with immunoSEQ multiplex PCR; TCRdb holds only in-frame clones, not every one. The data contain some 130,000 clones, 90% of them singletons. The sample comes from a study of control samples from healthy donors and cancer patients. The CDR3 runs 14 residues. Germline V gene sequence: CDR1 SGHRS, CDR2 YFSETQ. V gave up 2 bases and J gave up 2 bases, with 10 bases separating them. Sequencing was carried out using blood. The rearrangement joins TRBV5-1 to TRBJ2-5; possibly TRBD1 or TRBD2 for D (6 bases each). The sequence was collected from a man in his forties in good health. For the CDR3, the DNA is TGCGCCAGCAGCTTAGGAGGGGGACAAGAGACCCAGTACTTC. Encoded protein: CASSLGGGQETQYF.